These 11 T cell receptor beta chains originate from one sample sequenced in a study of T-cell memory formation after mild COVID-19 listed by TCRdb under 2021. The library was obtained by 5' RACE. Reads for this sample came from an Illumina NovaSeq 6000. The public reads were run again by TCRdb, first through fastp at Q25 and then through MiXCR, and only productive beta chains were kept. Entries are consolidated by CDR3 protein sequence, retaining the most common genes and DNA. The sample table shows under 200,000 distinct CDR3 sequences, and roughly 31% are seen once. Together, the top ten hold approximately 12% of the sample. The sequencing sample was made of PBMCs or a T cell subset sorted from them (not recorded which). The receptors were sampled from an adult woman who had mild COVID-19 (a few samples of this study predate the infection). The sample titles of this study are shuffled in the database, so cell type and time point are left out; the donor was told from shared clones.

The V call is TRBV4-1, the J call TRBJ1-4; 7 bases are shared with TRBD1. CDR3 size: 16 residues. The J segment lost 5 bases and the V segment lost 0 bases, leaving 6 bases of the junction unmatched. CDR1 and CDR2 from the germline V gene are MGHRA and YSYEKL. DNA for the CDR3: TGCGCCAGCAGCCAAGAGAGGGGGCATAGAAATGAAAAACTGTTTTTT. It yields the protein CASSQERGHRNEKLFF.

This clonotype was seen only a few times. This chain uses TRBV7-9 with TRBJ2-7; 7 bases are shared with TRBD1. J was trimmed by 4 bases and V by 5 bases; bases with no gene match: 5. CDR1 SEHNR and CDR2 FQNEAQ come from the germline V gene (reference sequence). The length of the CDR3 is 13 residues. This CDR3 is CASSGTQGYEQYF. DNA for the CDR3: TGTGCCAGCAGCGGGACACAGGGGTACGAGCAGTACTTC.

The rearrangement links TRBV29-1 to TRBJ2-3, with D perhaps given as TRBD1 or TRBD2 (6 bases each). This CDR3 region has 14 residues. Looked up from germline, CDR1 is SQVTM and CDR2 is ANQGSEA. Trimming left V 5 bases short and J 1 base short, with 13 bases between. The CDR3 loop is CSVRGAEGTDTQYF. DNA of the CDR3: TGCAGCGTTAGGGGGGCAGAGGGCACAGATACGCAGTATTTT.

There are a few counts of this clonotype. The chain employs TRBV29-1 and TRBJ2-7; D ambiguous. This CDR3 has 13 residues. V lost 1 base to trimming and J lost 0 bases, with 7 bases between them. Germline assignment: CDR1 SQVTM and CDR2 ANQGSEA. This CDR3 reads CSVEGRYSYEQYF. The DNA for the CDR3 is TGCAGCGTTGAAGGGCGCTACTCCTACGAGCAGTACTTC.

The V call is TRBV24-1, the J call TRBJ1-1, with D unclear. V shed 6 bases and J shed 5 bases, with 6 bases lying between them. From germline, CDR1 is KGHDR and CDR2 SFDVKD. The CDR3 spans 11 residues. CDR3 coding DNA: TGTGCCACCAGTACGGGGACTGAAGCTTTCTTT. Amino acid sequence: CATSTGTEAFF.

The CDR3 nucleotides read TGCAGTGCTAGAACGACAGGGGGCAATCAGCCCCAGCATTTT. Protein sequence: CSARTTGGNQPQHF. The J gene is TRBJ1-5, the V gene TRBV20-1; TRBD1 aligns across 8 bases. After removal of 2 bases from V and 2 bases from J, the junction contained 2 bases not matched to a gene. Germline V gene data show CDR1 as DFQATT and CDR2 as SNEGSKA (reference sequence). The CDR3 length is 14 residues.

This clonotype was seen a handful of times. The rearrangement links TRBV12-3 or TRBV12-4 to TRBJ1-1, with D possibly matching TRBD1 (5 bases). The CDR3 is 14 residues long. Trimming removed 5 bases at V and 1 base at J, with 11 bases between. This chain's CDR3 is CASSTGPKNTEAFF. The CDR3 nucleotides are TGTGCCAGCAGTACGGGACCGAAGAACACTGAAGCTTTCTTT.

The chain recombines TRBV4-2 with TRBJ2-3, with 15 bases identical to TRBD2. Germline V gene data show CDR1 as LGHNA and CDR2 as YNFKEQ. V dropped 2 bases and J dropped 4; count of bases not matched to a gene: 1. The CDR3 spans 16 residues. CDR3 in amino acids: CASSQWTSGGADTQYF. DNA of the CDR3: TGTGCCAGCAGCCAATGGACTAGCGGGGGGGCAGATACGCAGTATTTT.

This clonotype was detected ten times or more. The chain recombines TRBV6-5 with TRBJ1-1; possibly TRBD1 for D (6 bases). CDR1 and CDR2 (germline): MNHEY, SVGAGI. This CDR3 spans 14 amino acids. The V end was cut by 2 bases, the J end by 1 base, with 8 bases between. Here the CDR3 reads CASSYLQGNTEAFF. The CDR3 nucleotides read TGTGCCAGCAGTTACCTACAGGGGAACACTGAAGCTTTCTTT.

The chain has TRBV6-6 and TRBJ2-6; 11 bases are shared with TRBD2. The CDR3 runs 17 residues. After removal of 6 bases from V and 3 bases from J, the junction contained 7 bases not matched to a gene. CDR1 MNHNY and CDR2 SVGAGI come from the germline V gene (reference sequence). The CDR3, as DNA: TGTGCCAGCAGCGGACTAGCGGGTCTAGGTGGGGCCAACGTCCTGACTTTC. Its translation is CASSGLAGLGGANVLTF.

There are a few counts of this clonotype. The chain is built from TRBV20-1 and TRBJ2-3; TRBD2 matches 7 bases. J gave up 4 bases and V 7 bases, and 5 bases lay outside the gene matches. The CDR3 consists of 12 residues. Germline V lookup: CDR1 DFQATT, CDR2 SNEGSKA (reference sequence). CDR3 region: CSVKRGPDTQYF. CDR3 coding DNA: TGCAGTGTTAAGCGGGGTCCAGATACGCAGTATTTT.